This T cell receptor beta chain was recorded in a study of shared T cell receptors in the human thymus (dated by TCRdb to 2020 to 2022). Context from the whole study: The study examined how self-reactive, shared T-cell receptor alpha chains are generated in the human thymus.

Trimming costs V 3 bases and J 5 bases, and their ends lie 22 bases apart. CDR1 and CDR2, per the germline V gene, are LGHNT and FRNRAP. CDR3 length: 17 amino acids, cysteine to phenylalanine. Of the read, only the CDR3 DNA is kept; its 51 bases are in frame from base 1. The library was built by means of the immunoSEQ multiplex PCR assay. Entries here come from immuneACCESS through TCRdb and include only in-frame sequences with V and J called. Some clones fail to appear in such tables; in the studies checked, an unresolved V gene covers under half of the shortfall, and the cause of the remainder is unknown. Across this sample there are 720,000 or so clones, with roughly 85% seen only once. Clones ranked in the top ten supply approximately 0.01% of the sample. This clone came up once. There is no known antigen for this receptor. No base quality values were provided; no much bigger clone lies one nucleotide off.

These data also featured in a second study, about human thymus T cells. The second publication reports: Donors were immunologically healthy infants undergoing open corrective cardiac surgery for congenital heart defects in Finland. The thymus tissue came from surgical resects taken out during corrective cardiac surgery. Usage of V and J gene segments appeared to be biased in both the thymic and the peripheral blood repertoires. The related research found that thymic TCR repertoires overlapped highly between unrelated individuals. TCR alpha and beta repertoires from about 8 infant thymus samples and a few related peripheral blood samples were characterized in the study. The cohort included more than five male and two female infants, with donor ages spanning 7 to 244 days. Thymocytes were released mechanically from tissue and stored at -70 °C as pellets of about 9.5-32 million cells. Genomic DNA was extracted from frozen cell pellets with a QIAsymphony instrument. TCRB and TCRAD loci were amplified from a standardized quantity of quality-controlled genomic DNA using the immunoSEQ multiplex PCR assay. The amplicons covered the V(D)J region and were long enough to include the CDR3 and to identify the V and J genes. The commercial immunoSEQ service was used to sequence amplicons on an Illumina platform. Primer bias and sequencing errors were corrected as previously described, and TCRAD and TCRB definitions were based on the IMGT database. Repertoires were analysed with immunoSEQ Analyzer 3.0 and VDJTools, covering basic statistics, V/J segment usage, diversity estimates, rarefaction and pairwise overlap. Chao1, ChaoE, Efron-Thisted, Shannon and inverse Simpson indices were used to estimate diversity, which was also estimated on datasets down-sampled to the smallest sample. Repertoire overlap was assessed by strict matching of CDR3 nucleotide sequence, V gene and J gene, and clustering was done by Jaccard-based multidimensional scaling. On average, about 800,000 unique TCRB clonotypes were obtained from thymus samples, compared with about 84,000 from blood samples.

Sample: thymocytes. The chain is encoded by TRBV12-5 joined to TRBJ1-2; 5 matching bases give a weak D call of TRBD1. This clonotype was sampled from a girl under two years old with a congenital heart defect. Donor details come from another sample of the same person, matched by shared clones. CDR3 region: CASGFFVGALPLYGYTF. At the DNA level, the sequence is TGTGCTAGTGGTTTTTTCGTTGGGGCCCTACCACTGTATGGCTACACCTTC.